These 24 T cell receptor beta chains were all obtained from the same sample, sequenced in a study of shared clonotypes between healthy human individuals. The data were produced by immunoSEQ multiplex PCR, yet TCRdb's version contains in-frame clones alone and is incomplete. The repertoire holds fewer than 650,000 clones, with 70% to 80% as singletons. The sample was PBMCs. These receptors were obtained from a woman aged 40 to 49 in good health. Some clones in this sample may be carry-over from other donors' samples.

Note on this clone: This probably arose from a read error, given a far larger clone one base away. V is TRBV30 and J is TRBJ2-1; perhaps TRBD2 as D (5 bases). V was clipped by 2 bases and J by 8 bases, with 13 bases between them. Germline lookup yields CDR1 GTSNPN and CDR2 SVGIG (reference sequence). This CDR3 has 13 amino acids. The CDR3 sequence is CAWSRTALHEQFF. CDR3 in DNA: TGTGCCTGGAGTCGGACTGCGTTACATGAGCAGTTCTTC. Full variable domain (remainder filled in from reference TRBV30 and TRBJ2-1): SQTIHQWPATLVQPVGSPLSLECTVEGTSNPNLYWYRQAAGRGLQLLFYSVGIGQISSEVPQNLSASRPQDRQFILSSKKLLLSDSGFYLCAWSRTALHEQFFGPGTRLTVL.

The rearrangement links TRBV19 to TRBJ1-1, with D possibly matching TRBD1 (5 bases). Germline CDR1 is LNHDA and CDR2 is SQIVND (reference sequence). V dropped 4 bases and J dropped 4 bases, with 13 bases sitting between them. The CDR3 has 14 residues. CDR3 bases: TGTGCCAGTAGTAACTCAGGGATTTTCACTGAAGCTTTCTTT. It specifies CASSNSGIFTEAFF. Complete variable domain (other parts from reference TRBV19 and TRBJ1-1): DGGITQSPKYLFRKEGQNVTLSCEQNLNHDAMYWYRQDPGQGLRLIYYSQIVNDFQKGDIAEGYSVSREKKESFPLTVTSAQKNPTAFYLCASSNSGIFTEAFFGQGTRLTVV.

This clone has a count of ten or more. The V and J genes are TRBV27 and TRBJ2-7; 9 bases fit TRBD2. CDR3 length: 15 amino acids. The V gene's germline CDR1 is MNHEY and CDR2 SMNVEV (reference sequence). The ends lost 5 bases at V and 1 base at J; junction bases unmatched: 6. The CDR3: CASSAGTSFSYEQYF. As DNA, the CDR3 is TGTGCCAGCAGTGCCGGGACTAGCTTTTCCTACGAGCAGTACTTC.

This clone has just a few counts. Other DNA sequences in this sample translate to the same CDR3. The chain employs TRBV6-4 and TRBJ2-2, with D perhaps matching TRBD2 (6 bases). V lost 8 bases, J lost 2 bases, and 9 bases lay in between. Germline V lookup: CDR1 MRHNA, CDR2 SNTAGT. The length of the CDR3 is 13 residues. This CDR3 is CASSEGNTGELFF. As DNA, the CDR3 is TGTGCCAGCTCGGAGGGTAACACCGGGGAGCTGTTTTTT.

As for this clone: This may stem from a read error, because a much larger clone lies one nucleotide away. The V gene is TRBV30, the J gene TRBJ2-5; 9 bases align to TRBD1. V was clipped by 0 bases and J by 11 bases; unmatched bases: 16. CDR3 size: 16 residues. Germline V lookup: CDR1 GTSNPN, CDR2 SVGIG (reference sequence). CDR3 sequence: CAWSVRGTGKGYVQYF. In nucleotides, the CDR3 is TGTGCCTGGAGTGTACGGGGGACAGGGAAAGGCTACGTGCAGTACTTC.

The chain employs TRBV9 and TRBJ2-7, with a weak D call TRBD1 (5 bases). The length of the CDR3 is 14 residues. The germline gives CDR1 SGDLS, CDR2 YYNGEE. V was clipped by 4 bases and J by 2 bases, with 13 bases between them. CDR3 sequence: CASSPRQSPYEQYF. The CDR3 DNA reads as TGTGCCAGCAGCCCGCGACAGAGTCCCTACGAGCAGTACTTC. Full variable domain (outside the CDR3, taken from reference TRBV9 and TRBJ2-7): DSGVTQTPKHLITATGQRVTLRCSPRSGDLSVYWYQQSLDQGLQFLIQYYNGEERAKGNILERFSAQQFPDLHSELNLSSLELGDSALYFCASSPRQSPYEQYFGPGTRLTVT.

This clone was recorded only once. The chain joins TRBV6-4 to TRBJ2-7, with 7 bases identical to TRBD1. This CDR3 spans 18 amino acids. V shed 5 bases, J shed 3 bases, and the junction held 19 bases outside the gene matches. Per germline, CDR1 MRHNA and CDR2 SNTAGT. The CDR3 region is CASSFRDRKNTGHYEQYF. The CDR3 DNA is TGTGCCAGCAGTTTCCGGGACAGAAAAAATACGGGACACTACGAGCAGTACTTC.

The V gene is TRBV10-2, the J gene TRBJ2-4, with D possibly matching TRBD2 (5 bases). CDR1 and CDR2 (germline): WSHSY, SAAADI. V shed 8 bases and J shed 2 bases, with 10 bases lying between them. There are 13 residues in the CDR3. This chain's CDR3 is CASEGGTKNIQYF. The CDR3 DNA reads as TGCGCCAGCGAGGGCGGCACCAAAAACATTCAGTACTTC.

About this clone itself: The junction differs from germline at one of its ends, possibly a read error. This chain uses TRBV7-9 with TRBJ2-1, with D possibly TRBD2 on 5 matching bases. From germline, CDR1 is SEHNR and CDR2 FQNEAQ (reference sequence). The CDR3 has 13 residues. For the CDR3, the DNA is TGTGCCAGCAGCATAGCGAGAGGGAGTGAGCAGTTCTTC. Translated: CASSIARGSEQFF.

This chain links TRBV10-2 with TRBJ2-7; weak D call: TRBD2 (5 bases). The germline V gene encodes CDR1 WSHSY and CDR2 SAAADI. With 5 bases removed from V and 0 bases from J, the gap between germline ends came to 11 bases. CDR3 length: 14 amino acids. Here the CDR3 reads CASSILESSYEQYF. DNA of the CDR3: TGCGCCAGCAGTATACTAGAAAGCTCCTACGAGCAGTACTTC.

The chain employs TRBV5-4 and TRBJ2-2; TRBD2 is a possible D gene (5 bases). The CDR3 extends over 13 amino acids. Trimming removed 1 base from V and 7 bases from J, with 8 bases in between. Per the germline V gene, CDR1 is SGHNT and CDR2 is YYREEE (reference sequence). In DNA, the CDR3 is TGTGCCAGCAGCTTGTGGGGAGTCGGGGAGCTGTTTTTT. Its translation: CASSLWGVGELFF.

The V and J genes are TRBV2 and TRBJ2-3; 7 bases are a match to TRBD1. CDR1 and CDR2 from the germline V gene are SNHLY and FYNNEI. CDR3 length: 13 amino acids. The ends lost 6 bases at V and 2 bases at J; junction bases unmatched: 2. The CDR3 DNA is TGTGCCAGCAGGACAGGGCCCACAGATACGCAGTATTTT. Amino acids: CASRTGPTDTQYF.

The chain combines TRBV13 with TRBJ1-2; D remains ambiguous. The V gene's germline CDR1 is PRHDT and CDR2 FYEKMQ (reference sequence). The CDR3 is 15 residues long. Trimming removed 4 bases from V and 7 bases from J, with 19 bases in between. The CDR3 DNA sequence: TGTGCCAGCAGCTCCCCGGCCCCGGCGGCGAGTGGCTACACCTTC. This translates into CASSSPAPAASGYTF. Filled out from reference TRBV13 and TRBJ1-2, the complete variable domain reads AAGVIQSPRHLIKEKRETATLKCYPIPRHDTVYWYQQGPGQDPQFLISFYEKMQSDKGSIPDRFSAQQFSDYHSELNMSSLELGDSALYFCASSSPAPAASGYTFGSGTRLTVV.

This clone was detected only a few times. The V gene is TRBV4-1, the J gene TRBJ2-2; D gene uncertain. This CDR3 contains 15 residues. Germline V gene lookup returns CDR1 MGHRA and CDR2 YSYEKL. The V end was cut by 5 bases, the J end by 5 bases, with 15 bases between. The CDR3 sequence: CASSDRIMGTGELFF. The DNA of the CDR3 is TGCGCCAGCAGCGACCGGATAATGGGTACCGGGGAGCTGTTTTTT.

Concerning this clone itself: The same CDR3 can be traced to other DNA sequences in this sample. CDR3 sequence (DNA): TGTGCCAGCAGCGTGGACACCAACTATGGCTACACCTTC. Protein product: CASSVDTNYGYTF. The chain couples TRBV9 to TRBJ1-2; D possibly corresponds to TRBD1 (5 bases). Per germline, CDR1 SGDLS and CDR2 YYNGEE. V lost 2 bases, J lost 2 bases, and 7 bases lay in between. The CDR3 loop spans 13 amino acids.

This chain links TRBV18 with TRBJ2-5, with 8 bases matching TRBD2. Per germline, CDR1 KGHSH and CDR2 LQKENI. The V and J ends lost 10 bases and 4 bases, in that order; junction bases with no gene match: 8. The CDR3 extends over 13 amino acids. The CDR3 DNA sequence: TGTGCCACTGGGGGACTAGGAGTAGAGACCCAGTACTTC. This codes for CATGGLGVETQYF.

The sample holds one count of this clone. The rearrangement uses TRBV28 and TRBJ1-5; 8 bases line up with TRBD1. Trimming cost V 5 bases and J 2 bases; bases outside gene matches: 8. Germline assignment: CDR1 MDHEN and CDR2 SYDVKM. This CDR3 is 16 amino acids long. CDR3 in amino acids: CASSPQGALRNQPQHF. The CDR3 DNA reads as TGTGCCAGCAGTCCCCAGGGGGCTCTACGCAATCAGCCCCAGCATTTT.

The rearrangement joins TRBV6-1 to TRBJ1-2; possibly TRBD1 for D (6 bases). Looked up from germline, CDR1 is MNHNS and CDR2 is SASEGT. Trimming took off 6 bases at V and 3 bases at J, with 14 bases between the two ends. CDR3 length equals 14 residues. The CDR3 region is CASSSQGSDYGYTF. In nucleotides, the CDR3 is TGTGCCAGCAGCAGCCAGGGGTCTGACTATGGCTACACCTTC.

CDR3 sequence (DNA): TGTGCCAGCAGCTTAGAAATGGCGGGACAGGGCTATGGCTACACCTTC. This codes for CASSLEMAGQGYGYTF. The chain combines TRBV7-2 with TRBJ1-2; 9 nucleotides line up with TRBD1. Germline trimming cut 1 base from V and 4 bases from J; bases unmatched to any gene: 7. This CDR3 is 16 amino acids long. Germline V CDR1 and CDR2: SGHTA, FQGNSA.

As for this clone: A far larger clone differs by one base, so this is likely a read error. The chain recombines TRBV6-1 with TRBJ2-5; 8 nucleotides align to TRBD2. The trim removed 3 bases at V and 1 base at J, leaving 13 bases unmatched. The germline V gene has CDR1 MNHNS and CDR2 SASEGT. This CDR3 spans 18 amino acids. CDR3 nucleotides: TGTGCCAGCAGTGACGGGTCGGAGCGGGAGTACCGCCAAGAGACCCAGTACTTC. Amino acid sequence: CASSDGSEREYRQETQYF.

CDR3 sequence: CASSVAVGRVNNEQFF. As DNA, the CDR3 is TGTGCCAGCAGCGTAGCCGTAGGTAGAGTCAACAATGAGCAGTTCTTC. V usage is TRBV9 and J usage is TRBJ2-1; D not certain. CDR1 SGDLS and CDR2 YYNGEE come from the germline V gene. Trimming took 0 bases from V and 5 from J, leaving 15 bases between them. CDR3 length: 16 amino acids.

V and J are TRBV7-2 and TRBJ2-7, with D tentatively TRBD1 (6 bases). Germline V gene data show CDR1 as SGHTA and CDR2 as FQGNSA. The CDR3 is made up of 14 amino acids. Trimming took off 5 bases at V and 0 bases at J, with 11 bases between the two ends. In DNA form, the CDR3 reads TGTGCCAGCAGCATAGACAGGAGCTCCTACGAGCAGTACTTC. This codes for CASSIDRSSYEQYF.

V usage is TRBV6-6 and J usage is TRBJ1-2; D possibly corresponds to TRBD1 (5 bases). Trimming took off 2 bases at V and 8 bases at J, with 9 bases between the two ends. Germline lookup yields CDR1 MNHNY and CDR2 SVGAGI (reference sequence). CDR3 length: 12 residues. CDR3 amino acids: CASSYARDGYTF. The CDR3 region has the DNA TGTGCCAGCAGTTACGCCCGGGACGGCTACACCTTC.

This clone was seen only a few times. This sequence joins TRBV18 and TRBJ1-5; D remains ambiguous. The V gene's germline CDR1 is KGHSH and CDR2 LQKENI. The CDR3 is 14 residues long. V dropped 3 bases and J dropped 2 bases, with 8 bases sitting between them. CDR3 protein: CASSPWAGNQPQHF. The CDR3 DNA is TGTGCCAGCTCACCTTGGGCGGGCAATCAGCCCCAGCATTTT.